The 25 T cell receptor beta chains in this list originate from one sample, sequenced in a study of cytomegalovirus exposure and HLA in healthy donors. This table comes from immunoSEQ multiplex PCR, and its TCRdb copy is limited to in-frame clones, with some not included. In the table there are fewer than 85,000 clones, approximately 90% of which are singletons. Input material: PBMCs. The receptors here all came from a woman younger than 30 in good health and CMV-seropositive.

The chain recombines TRBV18 with TRBJ2-1; 7 nucleotides match TRBD1. CDR1 and CDR2 (germline): KGHSH, LQKENI. The V gene end was trimmed by 3 bases and the J gene end by 9 bases; junction bases not matched to a gene: 14. The CDR3 length is 16 residues. This chain's CDR3 is CASSPLGTESSSEQFF. The CDR3 region has the DNA TGTGCCAGCTCACCGCTAGGGACAGAAAGTAGTAGTGAGCAGTTCTTC.

The chain couples TRBV6-5 to TRBJ1-4; 7 bases agree with TRBD1. The CDR3 is made up of 14 amino acids. CDR1 is MNHEY, CDR2 SVGAGI, per germline. The V and J ends lost 6 bases and 3 bases, in that order; junction bases with no gene match: 4. The CDR3 DNA sequence: TGTGCCAGCAGAGACAGGGAGTCTAATGAAAAACTGTTTTTT. The encoded protein is CASRDRESNEKLFF.

The CDR3 here is CASSLYDNSGANVLTF. The DNA of the CDR3 is TGTGCCAGCAGTTTATACGACAACTCTGGGGCCAACGTCCTGACTTTC. The chain recombines TRBV28 with TRBJ2-6, with D unclear. This CDR3 is 16 amino acids long. Germline V gives CDR1 MDHEN, CDR2 SYDVKM. V lost 1 base and J lost 0, with 7 bases in between. Using reference TRBV28 and TRBJ2-6 for the parts outside the CDR3, the full variable domain is DVKVTQSSRYLVKRTGEKVFLECVQDMDHENMFWYRQDPGLGLRLIYFSYDVKMKEKGDIPEGYSVSREKKERFSLILESASTNQTSMYLCASSLYDNSGANVLTFGAGSRLTVL.

V is TRBV30 and J is TRBJ2-5; maybe TRBD2 (5 bases). The CDR3 length is 16 residues. Germline V lookup: CDR1 GTSNPN, CDR2 SVGIG (reference sequence). The ends were cut back, 3 bases at V and 5 bases at J, with 22 bases in the middle. The CDR3 reads CAWSYSEGDLYETQYF. The CDR3 DNA reads TGTGCCTGGAGCTACTCTGAGGGAGACTTATATGAGACCCAGTACTTC.

This clone was observed a few times. The V call is TRBV2, the J call TRBJ1-4; 9 bases are shared with TRBD1. Germline V gene sequence: CDR1 SNHLY, CDR2 FYNNEI. This CDR3 has 14 amino acids. Trimming at V came to 7 bases and at J to 4 bases, leaving 4 bases not matched to a gene. The CDR3, as DNA: TGTGCCAGCACTCAGACAGGGGGTAATGAAAAACTGTTTTTT. Its protein is CASTQTGGNEKLFF.

In this sample, this clone turned up once. This chain links TRBV10-3 with TRBJ1-5, with TRBD1 matching 9 bases. V was clipped by 0 bases and J by 2 bases; unmatched bases: 2. There are 16 residues in the CDR3. CDR1 ENHRY and CDR2 SYGVKD come from the germline V gene. The CDR3 DNA is TGTGCCATCAGTGAGTCGGACAGGGGCGGCAATCAGCCCCAGCATTTT. This gives the protein CAISESDRGGNQPQHF.

The rearrangement uses TRBV6-1 and TRBJ2-5, with 10 bases fitting TRBD2. The junction had 5 bases not matched to a gene; V was cut back by 3 bases and J by 4 bases. CDR1 is MNHNS and CDR2 is SASEGT in the germline V gene. The CDR3 is made up of 15 amino acids. DNA for the CDR3: TGTGCCAGCAGTGAGGAAGCGGGAGGGTCAGAGACCCAGTACTTC. The encoded protein is CASSEEAGGSETQYF.

The CDR3 is CASRREGSTDTQYF. In DNA form, the CDR3 reads TGTGCCAGCAGGCGGGAGGGTAGCACAGATACGCAGTATTTT. V is TRBV7-9 and J is TRBJ2-3; 9 positions match TRBD2. Germline assignment: CDR1 SEHNR and CDR2 FQNEAQ (reference sequence). Trimming removed 6 bases from V and 0 bases from J; junction bases left unmatched: 1. CDR3 length: 14 amino acids.

DNA for the CDR3: TGCGCCATACATAGGGGGCTTAACTATGGCTACACCTTC. Protein: CAIHRGLNYGYTF. The chain recombines TRBV10-1 with TRBJ1-2; 7 positions agree with TRBD1. The CDR3 loop spans 13 amino acids. From germline, CDR1 is WNHNN and CDR2 SYGVQD (reference sequence). V lost 10 bases and J lost 1; bases outside the gene matches: 6.

This clone turned up a few times. The gene calls are TRBV2 and TRBJ1-1; D is uncertain. The CDR3 covers 16 residues. Looked up from germline, CDR1 is SNHLY and CDR2 is FYNNEI. V was cut by 4 bases and J by 1 base, with 16 bases left in between. CDR3 loop: CASSARQVVTNTEAFF. The CDR3 DNA reads TGTGCCAGCAGTGCCCGGCAGGTTGTGACGAACACTGAAGCTTTCTTT.

The rearrangement uses TRBV5-4 and TRBJ2-3; the D is unclear. There are 12 residues in the CDR3. Germline values: CDR1 SGHNT, CDR2 YYREEE (reference sequence). Trimming took off 4 bases at V and 4 bases at J, with 7 bases between the two ends. The CDR3 protein is CASSPGPDTQYF. CDR3 coding DNA: TGTGCCAGCAGCCCCGGTCCAGATACGCAGTATTTT.

This chain joins TRBV30 and TRBJ1-3; D call uncertain. Trimming left V 0 bases short and J 4 bases short, with 10 bases between. The CDR3 totals 14 residues. Germline values: CDR1 GTSNPN, CDR2 SVGIG (reference sequence). CDR3 in amino acids: CAWSVVGSGNTIYF. The CDR3 nucleotides are TGTGCCTGGAGTGTAGTCGGGTCGGGAAACACCATATATTTT.

The V gene is TRBV6-5, the J gene TRBJ1-1; 8 bases fit TRBD1. The CDR3 has 14 residues. The V gene end was trimmed by 5 bases and the J gene end by 11 bases; junction bases not matched to a gene: 13. Germline V gene data show CDR1 as MNHEY and CDR2 as SVGAGI. CDR3 region: CASSEGPETGVAFF. As DNA, the CDR3 is TGTGCCAGCAGTGAAGGACCAGAGACAGGGGTGGCTTTCTTT.

This sequence joins TRBV7-2 and TRBJ2-3; D not resolved. The germline CDR1 and CDR2 sequences are SGHTA and FQGNSA. The CDR3 covers 15 residues. V was shortened by 1 base and J by 6 bases, with 14 bases between the two germline ends. The CDR3 sequence: CASSLVYSLWDTQYF. In nucleotides, the CDR3 is TGTGCCAGCAGCTTAGTCTACTCGTTATGGGATACGCAGTATTTT.

The chain employs TRBV5-1 and TRBJ2-7; D is ambiguous. CDR3 length: 13 residues. Germline V lookup: CDR1 SGHRS, CDR2 YFSETQ. V was cut by 0 bases and J by 3 bases, with 7 bases left in between. The CDR3 is CASSLVGSYEQYF. The CDR3 DNA reads TGCGCCAGCAGCTTGGTGGGCAGCTACGAGCAGTACTTC.

The chain has TRBV5-4 and TRBJ2-5; perhaps TRBD1 as D (7 bases). This CDR3 is built from 15 residues. Trimming cost V 0 bases and J 4 bases, with 13 bases left between them. Germline CDR1 SGHNT, CDR2 YYREEE (reference sequence). The CDR3 here is CASSLEGRGVETQYF. The DNA for the CDR3 is TGTGCCAGCAGCTTGGAGGGCAGGGGGGTAGAGACCCAGTACTTC.

The V gene is TRBV9, the J gene TRBJ2-1; 9 positions match TRBD2. Germline trimming cut 4 bases from V and 8 bases from J; bases unmatched to any gene: 10. CDR1 and CDR2 from the germline V gene are SGDLS and YYNGEE. The CDR3 length is 15 residues. In DNA form, the CDR3 reads TGTGCCAGCAGCCCCCTAGCGGGACTGCGGCATGAGCAGTTCTTC. It codes for CASSPLAGLRHEQFF.

This clone was observed a single time. The genes are TRBV6-6 and TRBJ2-7; D is perhaps TRBD2 (7 bases). V shed 7 bases and J shed 7 bases, with 20 bases lying between them. The germline CDR1 and CDR2 sequences are MNHNY and SVGAGI (reference sequence). The CDR3 totals 14 residues. CDR3 sequence (DNA): TGTGCCAGCACCCTACAGCGGGAAACAGGGGAGCAGTACTTC. This sequence encodes CASTLQRETGEQYF.

This clone was seen a single time. The rearrangement links TRBV19 to TRBJ2-3, with D possibly being TRBD1 (5 bases). The germline CDR1 and CDR2 sequences are LNHDA and SQIVND (reference sequence). The V end lost 5 bases, the J end lost 0 bases, and 15 bases lay between the germline ends. The CDR3 spans 16 residues. CDR3 in amino acids: CASSPSGLRSTDTQYF. The CDR3 DNA reads TGTGCCAGTAGTCCGTCAGGGTTGCGTAGCACAGATACGCAGTATTTT.

The chain links TRBV19 to TRBJ1-2, with 10 bases matching TRBD1. CDR3 length equals 14 residues. Germline V gene lookup returns CDR1 LNHDA and CDR2 SQIVND (reference sequence). Germline trimming cut 4 bases from V and 3 bases from J; bases unmatched to any gene: 2. CDR3 DNA sequence: TGTGCCAGTAGTACCGGACAGGGGGACTATGGCTACACCTTC. Translated: CASSTGQGDYGYTF.

About this clone: The identical CDR3 is also encoded by other nucleotide sequences in the sample. The V gene is TRBV15, the J gene TRBJ1-6; D is undetermined. CDR3 length: 15 amino acids. The V end was cut by 0 bases, the J end by 0 bases, with 3 bases between. Germline lookup yields CDR1 LNHNV and CDR2 YYDKDF (reference sequence). CDR3 sequence: CATSRDSSYNSPLHF. The CDR3 bases are TGTGCCACCAGCAGAGATAGCTCCTATAATTCACCCCTCCACTTT.

V and J are TRBV4-2 and TRBJ2-1; 9 bases fit TRBD2. The CDR3 sequence is 17 residues long. CDR1 LGHNA and CDR2 YNFKEQ come from the germline V gene. Trimming removed 0 bases from V and 8 bases from J; junction bases left unmatched: 11. CDR3 protein: CASSQEAFGTSIDEQFF. The CDR3 bases are TGTGCCAGCAGCCAAGAAGCCTTCGGGACTAGCATCGATGAGCAGTTCTTC.

As for this clone: This sample includes further DNA sequences coding for the same CDR3. The chain has TRBV4-2 and TRBJ2-3; the match to TRBD2 covers 8 bases. This CDR3 spans 17 amino acids. Trimming took 2 bases from V and 5 from J; bases not matched to a gene: 12. The germline V gene has CDR1 LGHNA and CDR2 YNFKEQ. The chain's CDR3 is CASSQTLGGGGIDTQYF. The CDR3 nucleotides read TGTGCCAGCAGCCAAACCCTTGGTGGCGGGGGGATAGATACGCAGTATTTT.

CDR3 coding DNA: TGTGCCAGCAGCGTGAGTAGAGGGGAGACCCAGTACTTC. It yields the protein CASSVSRGETQYF. V is TRBV9 and J is TRBJ2-5, with D possibly TRBD2 on 5 matching bases. Looked up from germline, CDR1 is SGDLS and CDR2 is YYNGEE. The CDR3 covers 13 residues. The V gene lost 2 bases and the J gene lost 5 bases, with 10 bases spanning the gap.

J is TRBJ2-3 and V is TRBV19; TRBD2 might be the D (6 bases). The CDR3 is 17 amino acids. The germline V gene has CDR1 LNHDA and CDR2 SQIVND (reference sequence). Trimming took off 3 bases at V and 4 bases at J, with 20 bases between the two ends. CDR3 loop: CASSIWLRGPGADTQYF. In DNA form, the CDR3 reads TGTGCCAGTAGTATTTGGCTGCGGGGTCCGGGGGCAGATACGCAGTATTTT.